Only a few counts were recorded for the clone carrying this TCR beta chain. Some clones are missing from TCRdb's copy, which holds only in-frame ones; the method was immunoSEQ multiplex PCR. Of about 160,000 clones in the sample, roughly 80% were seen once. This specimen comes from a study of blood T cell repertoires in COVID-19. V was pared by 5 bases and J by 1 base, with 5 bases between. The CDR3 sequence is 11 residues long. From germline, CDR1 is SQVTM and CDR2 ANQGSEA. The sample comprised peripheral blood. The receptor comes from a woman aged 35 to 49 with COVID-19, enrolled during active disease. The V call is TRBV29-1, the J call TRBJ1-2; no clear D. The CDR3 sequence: CSVRLNYGYTF. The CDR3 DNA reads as TGCAGCGTTCGTCTTAACTATGGCTACACCTTC. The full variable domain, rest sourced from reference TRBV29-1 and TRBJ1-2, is SAVISQKPSRDICQRGTSLTIQCQVDSQVTMMFWYRQQPGQSLTLIATANQGSEATYESGFVIDKFPISRPNLTFSTLTVSNMSPEDSSIYLCSVRLNYGYTFGSGTRLTVV.